This entry is about one TCR beta chain. Its specific antigen is unknown. No base quality information exists; no much larger clone differs at one position. The immunoSEQ Assay, a bias-controlled multiplex PCR, was used to amplify TCRbeta CDR3 regions from genomic DNA. For the original study's pipeline: The number of nucleated cells in each sample was estimated by amplification of reference gene primers within the assay. To quantify the absolute abundance of each unique TCRbeta CDR3 rearrangement, sequence reads were collapsed and filtered. For each sample, productive Simpson clonality was calculated by taking the square root of Simpson's diversity index across productive rearrangements. Held by TCRdb, this immuneACCESS table contains in-frame sequences only and omits some clones. Under half of the omission traces to an unresolved V gene where checked; the cause of the rest is unknown. From that table come the V and J calls and clone size; the DNA was used to work out D and trimming. Recorded for this sample are about 64,000 clones; 80% to 95% of them occurred a single time. Together, the top ten hold 7% to 10% of the sample.

The entry originates in a study of blood T cell repertoires in COVID-19 (dated by TCRdb to 2020 to 2021). In terms of the full investigation: Samples covering the acute and convalescent phases of COVID-19 were provided by collaborators in the United States, Italy and Spain. Where available, HLA class I and class II types were taken from metadata supplied by the sample provider and were not determined by assay-based typing. Deeply sampled blood TCRbeta repertoires from subjects exposed to, actively infected with, or recovered from COVID-19 were included in the dataset. The sample metadata nearly always contained a de-identified subject ID, COVID-19 status, age in years and sex. The repertoires were made available in a free public database intended to serve as a resource for research on the immune response to SARS-CoV-2. The samples were drawn from two sources: the first 160 participants of the ongoing ImmuneRACE study, and some 1,300 subjects contributed by 6 global collaborators. The prospective study material was composed of cDNA or gDNA derived from T cells, B-cell-depleted T cells, or PBMCs. Results and caveats for the whole study, not just this receptor: Clinical and demographic metadata were provided uncurated, with the amount varying by source and participant.

Whole blood was collected in K2EDTA tubes by collaborating institutions according to the institutions' own protocols. For TCRbeta analysis, collaborators shipped samples in one of three forms: frozen whole blood, isolated PBMCs, or DNA extracted from either of those sample types. This clonotype originated in a woman over 75 with active COVID-19. Sequencing was carried out using peripheral blood.

The DNA sequence reads TGTGCCAGCAGGGAGCAAACATGGCACTATGGCTACACCTTC. It encodes CASREQTWHYGYTF. The receptor chain draws on TRBV2 and TRBJ1-2; the D gene cannot be named for sure. The CDR3 runs 14 amino acids, cysteine and phenylalanine included. Only the CDR3 DNA is retained, 42 bases long and in frame from the first base. V is clipped by 6 bases and J by 3 bases, and the sequence between their germline boundaries is 14 bases long. CDR1 is given as SNHLY and CDR2 as FYNNEI, both from the germline V gene.